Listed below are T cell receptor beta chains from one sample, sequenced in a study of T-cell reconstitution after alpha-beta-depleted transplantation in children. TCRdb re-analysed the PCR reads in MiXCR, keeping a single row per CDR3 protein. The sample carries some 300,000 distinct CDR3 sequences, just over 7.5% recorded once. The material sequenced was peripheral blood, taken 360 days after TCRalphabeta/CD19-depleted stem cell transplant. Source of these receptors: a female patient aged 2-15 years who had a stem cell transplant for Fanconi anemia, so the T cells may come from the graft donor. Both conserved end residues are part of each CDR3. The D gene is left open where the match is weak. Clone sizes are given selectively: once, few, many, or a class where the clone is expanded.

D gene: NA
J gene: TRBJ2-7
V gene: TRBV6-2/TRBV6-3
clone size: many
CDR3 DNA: TGTGCCAGCAGTTACGGGCGGGGGCTCTCCTACGAGCAGTACTTC
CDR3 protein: CASSYGRGLSYEQYF

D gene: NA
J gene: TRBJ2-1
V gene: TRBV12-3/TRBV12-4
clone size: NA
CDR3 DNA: TGTGCCAGCAGTAGATCGAGCGGAAGCTCCTACAATGAGCAGTTCTTC
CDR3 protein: CASSRSSGSSYNEQFF

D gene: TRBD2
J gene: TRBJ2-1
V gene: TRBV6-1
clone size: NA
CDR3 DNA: TGTGCCAGCAGTCGACTAGCGGGGGCCTACAATGAGCAGTTCTTC
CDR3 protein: CASSRLAGAYNEQFF

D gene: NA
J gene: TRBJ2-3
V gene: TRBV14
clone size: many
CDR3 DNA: TGTGCCAGCAGCCACTTGGGACTCCAATTGGATACGCAGTATTTT
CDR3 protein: CASSHLGLQLDTQYF

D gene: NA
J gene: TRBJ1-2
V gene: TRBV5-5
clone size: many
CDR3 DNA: TGTGCCAGCAGCTTGGAATGGTCAGTCAATAACTATGGCTACACCTTC
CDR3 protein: CASSLEWSVNNYGYTF

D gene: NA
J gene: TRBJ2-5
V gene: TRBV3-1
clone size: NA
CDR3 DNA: TGTGCCAGCAGCCAAGCCCAGTTAGCGAGGCACTTC
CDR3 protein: CASSQAQLARHF

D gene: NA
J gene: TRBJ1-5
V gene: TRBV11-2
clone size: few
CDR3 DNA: TGTGCCAGCAGCTTACAGGGGACTAGCAATCAGCCCCAGCATTTT
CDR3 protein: CASSLQGTSNQPQHF

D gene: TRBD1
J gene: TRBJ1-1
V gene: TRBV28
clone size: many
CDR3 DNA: TGTGCCAGCAGTTTGTATCCAAGGATGGGACAGTGGGAGACTGAAGCTTTCTTT
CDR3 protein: CASSLYPRMGQWETEAFF

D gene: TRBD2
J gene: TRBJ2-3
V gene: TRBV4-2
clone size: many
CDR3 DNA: TGTGCCAGCAGCCGGACGACTAGCGGGAGGTTAGATACGCAGTATTTT
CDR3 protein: CASSRTTSGRLDTQYF

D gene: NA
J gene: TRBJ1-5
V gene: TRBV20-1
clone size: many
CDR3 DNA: TGCAGTGCTAGAGACCCGACGGGGGGCGGGCAGCCCCAGCATTTT
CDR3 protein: CSARDPTGGGQPQHF

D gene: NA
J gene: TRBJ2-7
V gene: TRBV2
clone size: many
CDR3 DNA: TGTGCCAGCAGGGGCCAGTACGAGCAGTACTTC
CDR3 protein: CASRGQYEQYF

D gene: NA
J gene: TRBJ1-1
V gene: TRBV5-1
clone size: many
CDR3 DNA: TGCGCCAGCAGCTTGGTTTCGGTGATGAACACTGAAGCTTTCTTT
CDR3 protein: CASSLVSVMNTEAFF

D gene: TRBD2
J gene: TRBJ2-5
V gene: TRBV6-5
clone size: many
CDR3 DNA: TGTGCCAGCAGTTACCAAAACGGCGGGAGCCAAGAGACCCAGTACTTC
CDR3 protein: CASSYQNGGSQETQYF

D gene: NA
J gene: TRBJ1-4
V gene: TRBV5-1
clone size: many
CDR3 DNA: TGCGCCAGCAGCTCAACTGGGACCACTAATGAAAAACTGTTTTTT
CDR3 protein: CASSSTGTTNEKLFF

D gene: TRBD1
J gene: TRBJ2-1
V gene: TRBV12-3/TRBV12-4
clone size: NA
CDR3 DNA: TGTGCCAGCAGCCGGGGACAGGGGGCGTGGGATGAGCAGTTCTTC
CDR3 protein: CASSRGQGAWDEQFF